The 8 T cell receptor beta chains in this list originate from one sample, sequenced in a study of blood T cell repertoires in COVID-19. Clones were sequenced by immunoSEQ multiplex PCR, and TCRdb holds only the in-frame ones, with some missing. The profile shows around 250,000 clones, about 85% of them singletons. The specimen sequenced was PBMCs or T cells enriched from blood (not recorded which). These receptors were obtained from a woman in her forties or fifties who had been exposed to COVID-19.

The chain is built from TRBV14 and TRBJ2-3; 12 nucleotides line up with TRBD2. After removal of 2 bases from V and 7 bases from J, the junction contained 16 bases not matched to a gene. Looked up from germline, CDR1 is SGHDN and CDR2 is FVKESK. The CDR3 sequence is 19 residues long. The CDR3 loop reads CASSQTRGMTSGGRNTQYF. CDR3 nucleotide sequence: TGTGCCAGCAGCCAAACAAGAGGGATGACTAGCGGGGGTAGGAATACGCAGTATTTT.

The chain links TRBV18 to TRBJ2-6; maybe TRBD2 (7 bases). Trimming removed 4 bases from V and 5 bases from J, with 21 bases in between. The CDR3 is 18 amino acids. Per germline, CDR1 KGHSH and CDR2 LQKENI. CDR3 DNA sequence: TGTGCCAGCTCACTCTTTGCCGCGGGGGCGAACTGGGCCAACGTCCTGACTTTC. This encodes CASSLFAAGANWANVLTF.

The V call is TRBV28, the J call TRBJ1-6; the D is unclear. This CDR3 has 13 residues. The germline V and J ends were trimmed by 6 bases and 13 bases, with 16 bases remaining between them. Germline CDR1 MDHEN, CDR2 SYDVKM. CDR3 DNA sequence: TGTGCCAGCAGCACCAGAGGGCCCTCGCCCCTCCACTTT. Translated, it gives CASSTRGPSPLHF.

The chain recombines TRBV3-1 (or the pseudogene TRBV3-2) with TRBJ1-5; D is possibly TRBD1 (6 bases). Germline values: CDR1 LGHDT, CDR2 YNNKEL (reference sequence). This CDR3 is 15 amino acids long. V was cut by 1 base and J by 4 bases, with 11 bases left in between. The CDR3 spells CASSQGGQGNQPQHF. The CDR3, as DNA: TGTGCCAGCAGCCAAGGGGGACAAGGGAATCAGCCCCAGCATTTT.

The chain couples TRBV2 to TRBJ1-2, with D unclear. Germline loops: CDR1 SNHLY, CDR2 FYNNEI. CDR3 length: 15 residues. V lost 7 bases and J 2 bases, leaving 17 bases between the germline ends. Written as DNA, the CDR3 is TGTGCCAGCATGAGGTCGGCAGCTACGAACTATGGCTACACCTTC. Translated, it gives CASMRSAATNYGYTF.

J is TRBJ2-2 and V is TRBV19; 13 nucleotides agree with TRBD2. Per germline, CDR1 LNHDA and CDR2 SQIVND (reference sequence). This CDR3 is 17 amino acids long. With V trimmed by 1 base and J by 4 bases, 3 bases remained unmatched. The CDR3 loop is CASSIARLAGGTGELFF. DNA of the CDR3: TGTGCCAGTAGTATAGCAAGACTAGCGGGGGGCACCGGGGAGCTGTTTTTT.

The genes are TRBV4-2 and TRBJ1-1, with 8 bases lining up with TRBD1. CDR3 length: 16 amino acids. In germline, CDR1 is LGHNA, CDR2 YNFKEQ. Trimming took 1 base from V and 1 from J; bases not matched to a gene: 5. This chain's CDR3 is CASSQGQGATNTEAFF. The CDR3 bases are TGTGCCAGCAGCCAAGGGCAGGGGGCGACGAACACTGAAGCTTTCTTT.

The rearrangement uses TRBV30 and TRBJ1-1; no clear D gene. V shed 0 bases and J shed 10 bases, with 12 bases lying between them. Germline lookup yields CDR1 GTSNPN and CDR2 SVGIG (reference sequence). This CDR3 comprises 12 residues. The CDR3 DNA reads TGTGCCTGGAGTGTACAACGTGGCGGAGCTTTCTTT. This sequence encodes CAWSVQRGGAFF.